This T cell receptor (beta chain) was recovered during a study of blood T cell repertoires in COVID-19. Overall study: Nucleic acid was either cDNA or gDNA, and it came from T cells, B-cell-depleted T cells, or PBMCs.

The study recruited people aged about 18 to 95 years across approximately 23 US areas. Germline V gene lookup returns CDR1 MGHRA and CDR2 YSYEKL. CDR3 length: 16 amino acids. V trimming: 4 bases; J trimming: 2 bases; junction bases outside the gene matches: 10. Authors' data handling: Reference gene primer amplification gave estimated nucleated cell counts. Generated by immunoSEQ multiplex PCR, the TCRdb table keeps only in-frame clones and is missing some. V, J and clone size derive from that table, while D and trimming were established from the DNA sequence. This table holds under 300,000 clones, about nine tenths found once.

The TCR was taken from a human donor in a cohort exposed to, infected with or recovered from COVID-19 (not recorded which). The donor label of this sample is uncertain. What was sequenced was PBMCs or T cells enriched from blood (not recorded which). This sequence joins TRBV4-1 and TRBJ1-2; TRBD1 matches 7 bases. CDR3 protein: CASSRNKGQTNYGYTF. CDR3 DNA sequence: TGCGCCAGCAGCCGGAATAAGGGACAGACGAACTATGGCTACACCTTC.